The clone carrying this T cell receptor (beta chain) was counted ten times or more. Its target is unknown. In TCRdb, the reads were re-called with MiXCR into one record per CDR3 protein. The sample holds about 920,000 distinct CDR3 sequences, approximately 31% seen once. This record belongs to a study of T cell repertoires in cytomegalovirus infection. Study as a whole: Recently identified HLA-C-restricted and well-studied HLA-B-restricted CMV epitopes were used. Public signatures in TCR beta pointed to CMV infection and matching HLA type. General study results and limits: Adding up the frequency of public TCR beta families identified people who carried CMV plus the relevant HLA. Within the response measured ex vivo, HLA-C-restricted CMV-specific TCR beta clonotypes were dominant.

The sample here was cultured CD8+ T cells from PBMCs, taken from culture after CMV antigen stimulation. The TCR comes from a human donor in good health (CMV status not recorded). Some clones in this sample may be carry-over from other donors' samples.

This CDR3 is CASSRTQGTGELFF. CDR3 bases: TGTGCCAGCAGCCGGACTCAGGGAACCGGGGAGCTGTTTTTT. The chain employs TRBV7-2 and TRBJ2-2, with D perhaps being TRBD1 or TRBD2 (5 bases each). The CDR3 consists of 14 residues. Between the trimmed V and J ends, which lost 5 bases and 5 bases, there was a span of 12 bases. Germline CDR1 reads SGHTA; CDR2 reads FQGNSA.